These 24 T cell receptor delta chains were all obtained from the same sample, sequenced in a study of γδ T cells in repeated Plasmodium falciparum infection. TCRdb re-called the multiplex PCR reads with CATT. The profile shows over 55,000 delta-chain clones, around 1.7% of them singletons. Bulk repertoires came from Vgamma9/Vdelta2+ or Vdelta2-negative gammadelta T cells flow-sorted from PBMC. The sample taken for sequencing was gamma-delta T cells from blood. These TCRs come from a pool of human donors (malaria-infected and uninfected, not separated).

This clone has a handful of counts. The protein that TCRdb holds for this DNA derives from a much larger clone and differs from the translated DNA at residue 22, which likely indicates a read error; the protein shown here is translated from the DNA. This chain uses TRDV1 with TRDJ1; the match to TRDD3 covers 13 bases. The germline gives CDR1 TSWWSYY, CDR2 QGS. The CDR3 runs to 25 residues. CDR3 sequence: CALGELGPWGYPLTTGGYETDRLIF. For the CDR3, the DNA is TGTGCTCTTGGGGAACTGGGCCCCTGGGGGTACCCGCTTACTACTGGGGGATACGAGACCGATAGACTCATCTTT.

This clone was counted many times. The TCRdb protein comes from a much larger clone and disagrees with this DNA's translation at residue 15, likely due to a read error; the protein given here is derived from the DNA. The V gene reported is TRDV2; the J gene is uncalled; TRDD3 is taken as the D call from the table, unchecked against the DNA. This CDR3 has 16 residues. CDR1 and CDR2 from the germline V gene are GEAIGNYY and EKD. The CDR3 coding sequence is TGTGCCTGTGACTACAACTGGGGGATTGCCACCGATAAACTCACCTTT. Amino acids: CACDYNWGIATDKLTF.

This clone has more than one count but fewer than ten. TCRdb shows a much larger clone's protein in place of this DNA's translation, and the two differ at residue 12, likely through a read error; the protein shown is translated from the DNA. The chain carries TRDV1 and TRDJ1; 7 bases agree with TRDD3. No J gene was available from TCRdb, and it was assigned here by a germline match of the DNA. This CDR3 spans 20 amino acids. J was trimmed by 0 bases and V by 3 bases; bases with no gene match: 19. CDR1 TSWWSYY and CDR2 QGS come from the germline V gene. CDR3 in amino acids: CALGDQFPAWGTHYTDKLIF. DNA for the CDR3: TGTGCTCTTGGGGACCAGTTTCCTGCGTGGGGGACACATTACACCGATAAACTCATCTTT.

This clone occurred a few times. This sequence may be a read error, since a much larger clone differs from it by one base. The same CDR3 is also encoded by other DNA sequences in this sample. The V call is TRDV1, the J call TRDJ1, with 10 bases matching TRDD3. This CDR3 is built from 21 residues. Looked up from germline, CDR1 is TSWWSYY and CDR2 is QGS. The CDR3 spells CALGESFMRTGGFMYTDKLIF. CDR3 sequence (DNA): TGTGCTCTTGGGGAATCTTTTATGCGGACTGGGGGATTTATGTACACCGATAAACTCATTTTT.

Comment on this clone: The TCRdb record carries a much larger clone's protein, which differs from this DNA's translation at residue 3; a read error is the likely cause, and the protein listed here is the DNA translation. This chain joins TRDV1 and TRDJ1; 10 bases agree with TRDD3. As TCRdb names no J gene, one was assigned here on the basis of a DNA match to germline. CDR3 length equals 24 residues. Germline V gene data show CDR1 as TSWWSYY and CDR2 as QGS. The CDR3 protein is CAFGGEMPSYLSLLTGGFFGKLIF. In DNA, the CDR3 is TGTGCTTTTGGGGGAGAGATGCCTTCCTATCTCTCTCTCCTAACTGGGGGATTTTTCGGTAAACTCATCTTT.

This clone has at least ten counts. TCRdb shows a much larger clone's protein in place of this DNA's translation, and the two differ at residue 5, likely through a read error; the protein shown is translated from the DNA. The genes are TRDV1 and TRDJ1; TRDD3 matches at 8 bases. Germline V gives CDR1 TSWWSYY, CDR2 QGS. The V segment lost 4 bases and the J segment 6 bases; nucleotides outside the gene matches: 19. CDR3 length: 18 residues. The CDR3 bases are TGTGCTCTTGGGGGCAGGGACGGAAGGGGGATAATCGGGTATAAACTCATCTTT. It codes for CALGGRDGRGIIGYKLIF.

This clone was seen repeatedly, ten times or more. This DNA's translation and the protein TCRdb lists, from a much larger clone, do not match at residue 19, likely due to a read error; the protein shown is translated from the DNA. V usage is TRDV1 and J usage is TRDJ1; 11 bases match TRDD3. Germline V gives CDR1 TSWWSYY, CDR2 QGS. This CDR3 region has 24 residues. Trimming took 2 bases from V and 7 from J; bases not matched to a gene: 33. The DNA of the CDR3 is TGTGCTCTTGGGGAAGACTGGCCTTCCTACGCTCGAGTACTGGGGGATAAAAATGTTCCTAAACTCATCTTT. Protein product: CALGEDWPSYARVLGDKNVPKLIF.

This clone was seen ten or more times. TCRdb pairs this DNA with a much larger clone's protein that differs at residue 15, likely a read error; the protein shown was translated from the DNA. The chain joins TRDV3 to TRDJ1; TRDD3 might be the D (6 bases). V shed 2 bases and J shed 2 bases, with 39 bases lying between them. This CDR3 comprises 22 residues. CDR1 and CDR2 (germline): TVYSNPD, GDNSRS (reference sequence). The CDR3 protein is CAFREGRFSPFWGPRRTDKLIF. CDR3 coding DNA: TGTGCCTTTCGTGAAGGGCGCTTCTCCCCTTTCTGGGGTCCAAGGAGAACCGATAAACTCATCTTT.

This clone was seen a handful of times. The amino acid sequence in TCRdb belongs to a much larger clone and departs from this DNA's translation at residue 12, likely a sequencing read error; the sequence shown is translated from the DNA. The V call is TRDV1, the J call TRDJ1; the D gene is possibly TRDD3 (6 bases). CDR1 and CDR2 (germline): TSWWSYY, QGS. V lost 2 bases and J lost 0, with 22 bases in between. The CDR3 covers 19 residues. The CDR3 sequence is CALGEGAGARRRYTDKLIF. The CDR3 region has the DNA TGTGCTCTTGGGGAAGGCGCTGGGGCCCGGAGAAGGTACACCGATAAACTCATCTTT.

At least ten counts were recorded for this clone. For this DNA, TCRdb reports the protein of a much larger clone, which diverges at residue 19, most likely from a read error; the protein presented here is translated directly from the DNA. No J gene call was made, and the V gene is TRDV1; the table's D call, TRDD3, has no DNA check behind it. The CDR3 spans 21 residues. Germline values: CDR1 TSWWSYY, CDR2 QGS. CDR3: CALGERPFFPLLLGDTDKPIF. CDR3 sequence (DNA): TGTGCTCTTGGGGAACGGCCCTTTTTCCCACTTTTACTGGGGGACACCGATAAACCCATCTTT.

A remark on this clone: A read error likely explains why the TCRdb protein, taken from a much larger clone, differs from this DNA's translation at residue 5; the protein shown is translated from the DNA. The chain has TRDV1 and TRDJ3, with TRDD3 matching over 13 bases. TCRdb supplies no J gene; here it was assigned by aligning the nucleotide sequence to germline. The V segment lost 5 bases and the J segment 0 bases; nucleotides outside the gene matches: 25. Germline assignment: CDR1 TSWWSYY and CDR2 QGS. The CDR3 sequence is 26 residues long. The CDR3: CALGKQGGSTGGYEVFSSWDTRQMFF. In nucleotides, the CDR3 is TGTGCTCTTGGGAAACAGGGGGGGAGTACTGGGGGATACGAAGTATTTTCCTCCTGGGACACCCGACAGATGTTTTTC.

Within the sample, this clone is medium-sized. Other DNA variants within this sample encode the same CDR3. V and J are TRDV1 and TRDJ1; 9 bases match TRDD3. V gave up 3 bases and J gave up 1 base; unmatched junction bases: 6. The CDR3 has 16 amino acids. The V gene's germline CDR1 is TSWWSYY and CDR2 QGS. This chain's CDR3 is CALGEQAGGFTDKLIF. CDR3 in DNA: TGTGCTCTTGGGGAGCAAGCTGGGGGATTCACCGATAAACTCATCTTT.

This clone was seen at least ten times. The protein recorded in TCRdb matches a much larger clone and deviates from this DNA's translation at residue 18, suggesting a read error; the protein here is obtained by translating the DNA. The V gene is TRDV1, the J gene TRDJ1, with D tentatively TRDD2 or TRDD3 (6 bases each). Germline V CDR1 and CDR2: TSWWSYY, QGS. With 5 bases removed from V and 3 bases from J, the gap between germline ends came to 40 bases. The CDR3 is 23 amino acids. The CDR3 DNA reads TGTGCTCTTGGGTCCTGTGCTCCTACTCCTTGGGATTGGGGGCCACCCTACGCCGATAAACTCATCTTT. Amino acids: CALGSCAPTPWDWGPPYADKLIF.

Many counts were recorded for this clone. The likely explanation is a read error, given a far larger clone one base away. V usage is TRDV1 and J usage is TRDJ1, with 9 bases aligning to TRDD2. The J gene, not given by TCRdb, was assigned here from a germline match of the nucleotide sequence. V trimming: 4 bases; J trimming: 3 bases; junction bases outside the gene matches: 15. CDR3 length: 18 residues. Germline V CDR1 and CDR2: TSWWSYY, QGS. The CDR3 DNA is TGTGCTCTTGGGGGGGGCCTTCCTACGCATGAGCGGGCCGATAAACTCATCTTT. The encoded protein is CALGGGLPTHERADKLIF.

This clone occurred a few times. TCRdb shows a much larger clone's protein in place of this DNA's translation, and the two differ at residue 11, likely through a read error; the protein shown is translated from the DNA. Different DNA sequences within this sample yield the same CDR3. The chain's CDR3 is CALGEESYHETGKGETAQLFF. The CDR3 DNA reads TGTGCTCTTGGGGAAGAGTCGTACCATGAAACGGGCAAAGGGGAGACAGCACAACTCTTCTTT. The rearrangement uses TRDV1 and TRDJ2, with a weak D call TRDD3 (5 bases). The germline CDR1 and CDR2 sequences are TSWWSYY and QGS. V lost 2 bases and J 4 bases, leaving 29 bases between the germline ends. CDR3 length: 21 residues.

This clone was picked up a small number of times. This DNA's translation and the protein TCRdb lists, from a much larger clone, do not match at residue 11, likely due to a read error; the protein shown is translated from the DNA. The genes are TRAV38-2/DV8 and TRDJ3; 7 bases line up with TRDD3. As TCRdb names no J gene, one was assigned here on the basis of a DNA match to germline. V shed 2 bases, J shed 2 bases, and the junction held 25 bases outside the gene matches. The CDR3 runs 24 residues. CDR1 and CDR2 (germline): TSESDYY, QEAYKQQN. CDR3 amino acids: CAYRSWYRPPAGGQSPWDTRQMFF. The CDR3 nucleotides read TGTGCTTATAGGAGTTGGTACCGCCCTCCTGCTGGGGGCCAGAGCCCCTGGGACACCCGACAGATGTTTTTC.

On this clone itself: Translating this DNA gives a protein that differs at residue 13 from the TCRdb one, which belongs to a much larger clone; a read error is likely, and the protein shown is this translation. V usage is TRDV1 and J usage is TRDJ1, with TRDD3 matching 10 bases. CDR1 and CDR2 (germline): TSWWSYY, QGS. This CDR3 is 21 amino acids long. V dropped 2 bases and J dropped 0; count of bases not matched to a gene: 18. The CDR3 loop is CALGEVKVLGDWLPYTDKLIF. Here the CDR3 DNA reads TGTGCTCTTGGGGAAGTGAAGGTACTGGGGGATTGGCTCCCGTACACCGATAAACTCATCTTT.

A remark on this clone: Distinct nucleotide sequences in the sample also encode this CDR3. J is TRDJ1 and V is TRDV3; D may be TRDD3 (8 bases). The J gene comes from matching the DNA to germline here; TCRdb lacks it. Germline V gene data show CDR1 as TVYSNPD and CDR2 as GDNSRS (reference sequence). With 4 bases removed from V and 0 bases from J, the gap between germline ends came to 30 bases. This CDR3 is 19 amino acids long. Here the CDR3 reads CASGGGDFLLLGDTDKLIF. The DNA for the CDR3 is TGTGCCTCCGGCGGGGGTGATTTCCTACTACTGGGGGACACCGATAAACTCATCTTT.

This clone has only a few counts. This DNA's translation differs at residue 13 from TCRdb's protein, which comes from a much larger clone; a read error is likely, and the protein shown is translated from the DNA. V is TRDV1 and J is TRDJ2, with D unclear. This CDR3 is built from 16 residues. Germline values: CDR1 TSWWSYY, CDR2 QGS. The CDR3 DNA reads as TGTGCTCTTGGGGAAGCTTTTTGTGATGGAACAGCACGACTCTTCTTT. Its protein product is CALGEAFCDGTARLFF.

There are many counts of this clone. The protein TCRdb gives is from a much larger clone and does not agree with this DNA's translation at residue 12, likely a read error; the protein shown here comes from the DNA. This sequence joins TRDV1 and TRDJ1, with TRDD3 as a possible D gene (5 bases). Germline matching of the DNA provided the J gene here, since TCRdb leaves it blank. The CDR3 length is 21 residues. V was clipped by 0 bases and J by 0 bases, with 26 bases between them. Looked up from germline, CDR1 is TSWWSYY and CDR2 is QGS. In DNA, the CDR3 is TGTGCTCTTGGGGAACTGGCGGTGGCGGGATCCCCAAGGTGGTACACCGATAAACTCATCTTT. Residues: CALGELAVAGSPRWYTDKLIF.

This clone was detected ten times or more. This likely traces to a read error, being one base from a far larger clone. The same CDR3 can be traced to other DNA sequences in this sample. This chain's CDR3 is CACDTGTLTAQLFF. CDR3 coding DNA: TGTGCCTGCGACACCGGAACTTTGACAGCACAACTCTTCTTT. The chain employs TRDV2 and TRDJ2; D uncertain. The CDR3 sequence is 14 residues long. Germline values: CDR1 GEAIGNYY, CDR2 EKD.

This clone appeared a few times. The translation of this DNA and the TCRdb protein of a much larger clone differ at residue 18, probably owing to a read error; the protein shown here is translated from the DNA. TRDV2 is the V gene, and the J gene was not called; the table's D call, TRDD3, was not checked against the DNA. Germline values: CDR1 GEAIGNYY, CDR2 EKD. The CDR3 is 19 residues long. In DNA, the CDR3 is TGTGCCTGTGACACCTTACTGGGGGATACGCCCCGATACACCGATAAACTCACCTTT. Encoded protein: CACDTLLGDTPRYTDKLTF.

This clone is categorized as medium-sized. At the DNA level, this CDR3 is encoded by other sequences in the same sample as well. V is TRDV2 and J is TRDJ1, with 12 bases fitting TRDD3. The junction had 11 bases not matched to a gene; V was cut back by 0 bases and J by 1 base. Germline V gene sequence: CDR1 GEAIGNYY, CDR2 EKD. The CDR3 contains 19 residues. CDR3 in amino acids: CACDTTPVLGDTATDKLIF. CDR3 DNA sequence: TGTGCCTGTGACACCACTCCCGTACTGGGGGATACCGCCACCGATAAACTCATCTTT.

This clone has only a few counts. The amino acid sequence in TCRdb belongs to a much larger clone and departs from this DNA's translation at residue 15, likely a sequencing read error; the sequence shown is translated from the DNA. The genes are TRDV1 and TRDJ1, with 7 bases lining up with TRDD3. Since TCRdb gives no J gene, matching the DNA to germline was used here to assign it. The CDR3 is made up of 22 amino acids. The germline gives CDR1 TSWWSYY, CDR2 QGS. The V segment lost 8 bases and the J segment 2 bases; nucleotides outside the gene matches: 32. DNA for the CDR3: TGTGCTCTTTGGGGTGACCGCATACCCTGTACTGGGGATGGGAGGCGTACCGATAAACTCATCTTT. Translated, it gives CALWGDRIPCTGDGRRTDKLIF.